The following is a T cell receptor beta chain sequence with its context. Its specificity is not known. The data belong to a study of STAT3 mutations in large granular lymphocyte leukemia. Findings and limits, study-wide: Every T-cell large granular lymphocyte leukemia patient had at least one immunodominant TCR beta clonotype.

The CDR3 loop spans 17 amino acids. Looked up from germline, CDR1 is SGHVS and CDR2 is FQNEAQ. V was trimmed by 6 bases and J by 2 bases, leaving 22 bases between them. Method: immunoSEQ multiplex PCR; TCRdb's copy keeps in-frame clones and lacks some. The table includes approximately 45,000 clones, 80% to 90% detected once. Sequencing was carried out using PBMCs. The chain joins TRBV7-8 to TRBJ2-5; D is possibly TRBD1 (6 bases). This clonotype was obtained from a human donor with T large granular lymphocyte leukemia. Some clones in this sample may be carry-over from other donors' samples. The CDR3 bases are TGTGCCAGCAGTTGGACAGCCTACATGTCCCCTCAAGAGACCCAGTACTTC. This codes for CASSWTAYMSPQETQYF. Supplemented by reference TRBV7-8 and TRBJ2-5, the full variable domain reads GAGVSQSPRYKVAKRGQDVALRCDPISGHVSLFWYQQALGQGPEFLTYFQNEAQLDKSGLPSDRFFAERPEGSVSTLKIQRTQQEDSAVYLCASSWTAYMSPQETQYFGPGTRLLVL.